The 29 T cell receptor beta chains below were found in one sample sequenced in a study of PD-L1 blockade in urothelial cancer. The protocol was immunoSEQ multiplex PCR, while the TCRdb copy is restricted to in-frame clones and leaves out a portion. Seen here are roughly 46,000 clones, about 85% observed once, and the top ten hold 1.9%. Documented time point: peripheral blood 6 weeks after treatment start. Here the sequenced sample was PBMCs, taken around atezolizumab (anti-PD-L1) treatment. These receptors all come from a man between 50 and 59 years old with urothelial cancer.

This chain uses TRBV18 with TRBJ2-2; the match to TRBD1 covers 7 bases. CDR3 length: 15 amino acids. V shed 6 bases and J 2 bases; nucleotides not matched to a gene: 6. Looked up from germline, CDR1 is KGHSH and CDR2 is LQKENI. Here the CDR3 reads CASSRRQGNTGELFF. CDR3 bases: TGTGCCAGCTCCCGCAGACAGGGCAACACCGGGGAGCTGTTTTTT.

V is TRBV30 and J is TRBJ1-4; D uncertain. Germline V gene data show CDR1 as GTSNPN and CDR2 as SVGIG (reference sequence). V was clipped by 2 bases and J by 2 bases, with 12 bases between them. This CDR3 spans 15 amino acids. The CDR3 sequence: CAWSPHSSTNEKLFF. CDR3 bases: TGTGCCTGGAGTCCCCACTCCTCCACTAATGAAAAACTGTTTTTT. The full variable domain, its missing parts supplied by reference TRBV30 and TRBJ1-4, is SQTIHQWPATLVQPVGSPLSLECTVEGTSNPNLYWYRQAAGRGLQLLFYSVGIGQISSEVPQNLSASRPQDRQFILSSKKLLLSDSGFYLCAWSPHSSTNEKLFFGSGTQLSVL.

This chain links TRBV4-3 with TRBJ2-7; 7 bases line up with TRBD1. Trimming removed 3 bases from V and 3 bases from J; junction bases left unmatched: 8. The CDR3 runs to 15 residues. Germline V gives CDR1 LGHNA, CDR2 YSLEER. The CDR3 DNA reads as TGCGCCAGCAGCCAGCGACAGGGTGAACGCTACGAGCAGTACTTC. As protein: CASSQRQGERYEQYF.

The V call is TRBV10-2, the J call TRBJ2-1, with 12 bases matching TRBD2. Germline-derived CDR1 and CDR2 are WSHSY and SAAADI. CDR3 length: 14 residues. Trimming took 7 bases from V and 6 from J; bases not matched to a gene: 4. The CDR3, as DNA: TGCGCCAGCACATCTAGCGGGGGGGCCAATGAGCAGTTCTTC. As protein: CASTSSGGANEQFF.

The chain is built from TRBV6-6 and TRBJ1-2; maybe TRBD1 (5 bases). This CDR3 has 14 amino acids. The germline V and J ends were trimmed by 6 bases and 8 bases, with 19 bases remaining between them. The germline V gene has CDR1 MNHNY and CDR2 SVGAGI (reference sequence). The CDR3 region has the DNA TGTGCCAGCAGCAACGGGGGGGAGGGTTACGGCTACACCTTC. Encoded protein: CASSNGGEGYGYTF.

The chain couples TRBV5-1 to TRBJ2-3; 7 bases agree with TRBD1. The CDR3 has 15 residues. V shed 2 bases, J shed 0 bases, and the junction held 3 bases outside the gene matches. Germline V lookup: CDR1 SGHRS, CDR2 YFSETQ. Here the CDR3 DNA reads TGCGCCAGCAGCTTATCGGGACAGAGCACAGATACGCAGTATTTT. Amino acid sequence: CASSLSGQSTDTQYF.

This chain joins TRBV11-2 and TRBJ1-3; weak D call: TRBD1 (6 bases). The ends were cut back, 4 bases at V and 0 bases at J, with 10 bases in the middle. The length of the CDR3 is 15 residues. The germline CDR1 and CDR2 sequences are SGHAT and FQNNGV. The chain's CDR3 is CASSSGQNSGNTIYF. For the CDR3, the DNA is TGTGCCAGCAGCTCAGGACAGAACTCTGGAAACACCATATATTTT.

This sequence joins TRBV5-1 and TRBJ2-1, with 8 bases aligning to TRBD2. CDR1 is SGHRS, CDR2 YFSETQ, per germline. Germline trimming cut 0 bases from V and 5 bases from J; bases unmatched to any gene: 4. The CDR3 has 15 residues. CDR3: CASSLERGRNNEQFF. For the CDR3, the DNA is TGCGCCAGCAGCTTGGAGCGGGGGAGAAACAATGAGCAGTTCTTC.

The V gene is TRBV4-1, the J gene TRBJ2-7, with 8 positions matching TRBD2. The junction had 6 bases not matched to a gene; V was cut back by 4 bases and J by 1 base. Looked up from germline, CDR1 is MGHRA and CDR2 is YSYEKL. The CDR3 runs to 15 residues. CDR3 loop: CASSPTGGVSYEQYF. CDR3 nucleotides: TGCGCCAGCAGCCCCACGGGGGGGGTTTCCTACGAGCAGTACTTC.

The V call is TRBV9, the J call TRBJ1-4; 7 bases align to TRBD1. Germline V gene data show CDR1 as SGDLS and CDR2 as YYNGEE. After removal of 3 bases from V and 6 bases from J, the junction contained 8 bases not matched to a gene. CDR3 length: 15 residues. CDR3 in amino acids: CASSAYRTGDEKLFF. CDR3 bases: TGTGCCAGCAGCGCCTACCGGACAGGCGATGAAAAACTGTTTTTT.

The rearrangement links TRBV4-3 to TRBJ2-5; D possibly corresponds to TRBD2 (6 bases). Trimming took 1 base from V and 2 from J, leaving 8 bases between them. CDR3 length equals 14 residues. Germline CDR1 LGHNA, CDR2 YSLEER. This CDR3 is CASSQGLGQETQYF. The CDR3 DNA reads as TGCGCCAGCAGCCAAGGACTAGGACAAGAGACCCAGTACTTC.

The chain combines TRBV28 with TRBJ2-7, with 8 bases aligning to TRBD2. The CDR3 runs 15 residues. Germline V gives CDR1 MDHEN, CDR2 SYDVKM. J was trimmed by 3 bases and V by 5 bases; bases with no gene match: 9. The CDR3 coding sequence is TGTGCCAGCAGTCCCCGGGTAGCGGGAAGCTACGAGCAGTACTTC. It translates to CASSPRVAGSYEQYF.

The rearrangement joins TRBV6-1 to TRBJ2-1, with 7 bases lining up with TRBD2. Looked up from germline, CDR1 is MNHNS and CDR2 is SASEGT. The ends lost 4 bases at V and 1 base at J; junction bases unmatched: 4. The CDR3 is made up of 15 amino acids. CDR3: CASSGSGVSYNEQFF. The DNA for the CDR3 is TGTGCCAGCAGTGGCAGCGGGGTGTCCTACAATGAGCAGTTCTTC.

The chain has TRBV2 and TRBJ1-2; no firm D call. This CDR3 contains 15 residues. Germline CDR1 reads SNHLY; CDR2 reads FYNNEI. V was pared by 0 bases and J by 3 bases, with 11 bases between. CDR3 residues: CASSEALQDYYGYTF. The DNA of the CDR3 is TGTGCCAGCAGTGAAGCTCTGCAGGACTACTATGGCTACACCTTC.

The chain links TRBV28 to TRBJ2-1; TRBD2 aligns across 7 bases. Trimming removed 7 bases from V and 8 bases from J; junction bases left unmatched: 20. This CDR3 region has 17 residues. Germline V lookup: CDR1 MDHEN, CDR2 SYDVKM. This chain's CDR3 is CASTPGGVTPRGYEQFF. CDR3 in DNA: TGTGCCAGCACCCCTGGGGGGGTCACTCCTAGGGGTTATGAGCAGTTCTTC. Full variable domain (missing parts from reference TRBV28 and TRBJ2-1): DVKVTQSSRYLVKRTGEKVFLECVQDMDHENMFWYRQDPGLGLRLIYFSYDVKMKEKGDIPEGYSVSREKKERFSLILESASTNQTSMYLCASTPGGVTPRGYEQFFGPGTRLTVL.

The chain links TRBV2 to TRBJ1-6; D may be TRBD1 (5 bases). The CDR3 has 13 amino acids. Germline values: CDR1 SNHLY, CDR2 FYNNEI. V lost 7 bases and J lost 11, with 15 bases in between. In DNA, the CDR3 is TGTGCCAGCACAATTGGTCAGGGCGCACCCCTCCACTTT. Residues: CASTIGQGAPLHF.

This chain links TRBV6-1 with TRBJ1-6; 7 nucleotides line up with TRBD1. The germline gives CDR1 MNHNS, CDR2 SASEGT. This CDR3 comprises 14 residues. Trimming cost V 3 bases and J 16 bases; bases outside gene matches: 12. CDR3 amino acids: CASSEVLPGQRLHF. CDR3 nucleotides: TGTGCCAGCAGTGAGGTCTTACCGGGACAGCGTCTCCACTTT.

In DNA form, the CDR3 reads TGTGCCAGTAGTATAGAGGGACTAGTACGGCGTGAGCAGTTCTTC. It is translated as CASSIEGLVRREQFF. The chain is built from TRBV19 and TRBJ2-1; 8 bases align to TRBD2. Looked up from germline, CDR1 is LNHDA and CDR2 is SQIVND (reference sequence). V lost 0 bases and J lost 9; bases outside the gene matches: 7. The CDR3 has 15 amino acids.

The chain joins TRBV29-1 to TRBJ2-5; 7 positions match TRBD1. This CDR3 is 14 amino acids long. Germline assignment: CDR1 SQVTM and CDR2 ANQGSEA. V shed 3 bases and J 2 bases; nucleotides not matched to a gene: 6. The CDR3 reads CSVDGQVSQETQYF. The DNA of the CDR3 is TGCAGCGTTGACGGACAGGTCTCTCAAGAGACCCAGTACTTC.

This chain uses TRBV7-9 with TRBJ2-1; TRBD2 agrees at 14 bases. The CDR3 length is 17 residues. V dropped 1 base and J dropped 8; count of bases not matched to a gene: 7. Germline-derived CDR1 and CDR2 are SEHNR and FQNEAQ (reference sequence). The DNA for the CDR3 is TGTGCCAGCAGCTTAGGGGGACTAGCGGGAGAGTGGCATGAGCAGTTCTTC. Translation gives CASSLGGLAGEWHEQFF.

This chain's CDR3 is CASSLVAGGAAYGYTF. The CDR3 DNA follows: TGTGCCAGCAGCTTGGTGGCAGGGGGCGCGGCCTATGGCTACACCTTC. V is TRBV5-6 and J is TRBJ1-2; 8 positions agree with TRBD1. The germline CDR1 and CDR2 sequences are SGHDT and YYEEEE. After removal of 0 bases from V and 4 bases from J, the junction contained 8 bases not matched to a gene. CDR3 size: 16 residues. Filled out from reference TRBV5-6 and TRBJ1-2, the complete variable domain reads DAGVTQSPTHLIKTRGQQVTLRCSPKSGHDTVSWYQQALGQGPQFIFQYYEEEERQRGNFPDRFSGHQFPNYSSELNVNALLLGDSALYLCASSLVAGGAAYGYTFGSGTRLTVV.

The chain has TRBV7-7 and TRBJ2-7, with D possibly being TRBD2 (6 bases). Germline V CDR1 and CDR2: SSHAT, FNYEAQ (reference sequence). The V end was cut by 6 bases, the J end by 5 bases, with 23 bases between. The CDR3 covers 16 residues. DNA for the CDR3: TGTGCCAGCAGATCACCGGGGGATGCACCGCTCGACGAGCAGTACTTC. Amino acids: CASRSPGDAPLDEQYF.

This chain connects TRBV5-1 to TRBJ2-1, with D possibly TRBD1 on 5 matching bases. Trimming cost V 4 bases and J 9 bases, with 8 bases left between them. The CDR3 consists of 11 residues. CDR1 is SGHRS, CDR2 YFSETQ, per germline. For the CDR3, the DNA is TGCGCCAGCAGCGCAGACAGTGAGCAGTTCTTC. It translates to CASSADSEQFF.

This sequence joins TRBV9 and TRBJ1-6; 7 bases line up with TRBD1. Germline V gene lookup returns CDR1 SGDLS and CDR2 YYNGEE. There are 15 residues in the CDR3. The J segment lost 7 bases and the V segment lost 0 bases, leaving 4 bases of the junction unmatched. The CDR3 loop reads CASSVEGARNSPLHF. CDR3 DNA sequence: TGTGCCAGCAGCGTAGAGGGGGCTCGGAATTCACCCCTCCACTTT.

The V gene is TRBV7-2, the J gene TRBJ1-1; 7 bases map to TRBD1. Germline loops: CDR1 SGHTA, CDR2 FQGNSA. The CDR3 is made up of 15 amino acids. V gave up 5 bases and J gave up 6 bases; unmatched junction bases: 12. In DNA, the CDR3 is TGTGCCAGCAGCCCCCCCCCGACAGGGAAGTCTGAAGCTTTCTTT. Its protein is CASSPPPTGKSEAFF.

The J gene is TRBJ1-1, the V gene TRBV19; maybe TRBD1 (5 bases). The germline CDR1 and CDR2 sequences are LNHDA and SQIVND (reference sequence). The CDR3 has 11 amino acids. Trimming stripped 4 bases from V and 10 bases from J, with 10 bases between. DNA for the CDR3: TGTGCCAGTAGTACAGGGTCGAGAGCTTTCTTT. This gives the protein CASSTGSRAFF. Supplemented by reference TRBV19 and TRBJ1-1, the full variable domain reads DGGITQSPKYLFRKEGQNVTLSCEQNLNHDAMYWYRQDPGQGLRLIYYSQIVNDFQKGDIAEGYSVSREKKESFPLTVTSAQKNPTAFYLCASSTGSRAFFGQGTRLTVV.

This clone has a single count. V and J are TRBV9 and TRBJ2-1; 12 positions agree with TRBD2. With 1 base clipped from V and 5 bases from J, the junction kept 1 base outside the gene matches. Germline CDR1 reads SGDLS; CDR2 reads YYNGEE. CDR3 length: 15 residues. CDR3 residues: CASSVSSGGDNEQFF. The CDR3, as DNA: TGTGCCAGCAGCGTATCTAGCGGGGGGGACAATGAGCAGTTCTTC. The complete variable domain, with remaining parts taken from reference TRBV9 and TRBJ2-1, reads DSGVTQTPKHLITATGQRVTLRCSPRSGDLSVYWYQQSLDQGLQFLIQYYNGEERAKGNILERFSAQQFPDLHSELNLSSLELGDSALYFCASSVSSGGDNEQFFGPGTRLTVL.

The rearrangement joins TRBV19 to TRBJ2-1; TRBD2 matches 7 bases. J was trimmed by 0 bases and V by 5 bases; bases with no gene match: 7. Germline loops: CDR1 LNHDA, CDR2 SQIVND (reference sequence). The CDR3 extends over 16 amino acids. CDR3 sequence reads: CASSLLAGGSYNEQFF. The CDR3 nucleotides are TGTGCCAGTAGTCTCTTAGCGGGCGGCTCCTACAATGAGCAGTTCTTC.

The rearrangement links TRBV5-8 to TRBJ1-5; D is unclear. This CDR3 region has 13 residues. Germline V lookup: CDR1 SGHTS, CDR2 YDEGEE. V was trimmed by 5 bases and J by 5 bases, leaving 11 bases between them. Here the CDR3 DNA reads TGTGCCAGCAGGGTACAGTGGGATCAGCCCCAGCATTTT. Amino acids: CASRVQWDQPQHF.